Listed below are T cell receptor beta chains from one sample, sequenced in a study of shared clonotypes between healthy human individuals. Method: immunoSEQ multiplex PCR; TCRdb's copy keeps in-frame clones and lacks some. The sample holds about 2.4 million clones, 93% seen once. The sequenced sample consisted of naive CD4+ T cells from PBMCs. The receptors stem from a man younger than 35 in good health. Some clones in this sample may be carry-over from other donors' samples. CDR3s include the opening cysteine and the closing phenylalanine or tryptophan. The D gene is left open where the match is weak. Size values are once, few and many counts, or a class for expanded clones, and some rows have none.

-	TRBD2	TRBV12-5	TRBJ2-3	16	CASGRGLAGVTDTQYF	TGTGCTAGTGGCCGCGGACTAGCGGGAGTCACAGATACGCAGTATTTT
-	-	TRBV18	TRBJ2-7	13	CASSPRPAYEQYF	TGTGCCAGCTCCCCTAGGCCCGCCTACGAGCAGTACTTC
-	-	TRBV6-6	TRBJ2-1	14	CASRIGGSYNEQFF	TGTGCCAGTAGGATCGGGGGCTCCTACAATGAGCAGTTCTTC
-	-	TRBV29-1	TRBJ2-3	15	CSVFKHRDLSYTQYF	TGCAGCGTCTTTAAACATCGGGACCTTTCGTATACGCAGTATTTT
-	-	TRBV7-7	TRBJ2-1	12	CASSQTGGEQFF	TGTGCCAGCAGCCAGACCGGGGGTGAGCAGTTCTTC
-	-	TRBV27	TRBJ1-2	13	CASSLLGGYGYTF	TGTGCCAGCAGTTTATTAGGGGGGTATGGCTACACCTTC
-	-	TRBV21-1	TRBJ1-3	11	CAISGGNTIYF	TGTGCCATAAGTGGAGGAAACACCATATATTTT
-	-	TRBV19	TRBJ1-1	12	CASSIRDTEAFF	TGTGCCAGTAGTATCCGGGACACTGAAGCTTTCTTT
-	TRBD1	TRBV5-4	TRBJ2-7	15	CASSPGQGSPYEQYF	TGTGCCAGCAGCCCGGGACAGGGGAGCCCCTACGAGCAGTACTTC
-	TRBD2	TRBV6-6	TRBJ2-7	15	CASSYSTSGRYEQYF	TGTGCCAGCAGTTACTCGACTAGCGGGAGGTACGAGCAGTACTTC
-	-	TRBV28	TRBJ1-5	15	CASSKQGGGRQPQHF	TGTGCCAGCAGTAAACAGGGTGGGGGACGTCAGCCCCAGCATTTT
once	-	TRBV7-9	TRBJ1-4	15	CASSLGGRFGEKLFF	TGTGCCAGCAGCTTAGGGGGCAGGTTTGGAGAAAAACTGTTTTTT
-	-	TRBV5-1	TRBJ2-1	16	CASSLELYPDYNEQFF	TGCGCCAGCAGCTTGGAGCTCTACCCGGACTACAATGAGCAGTTCTTC
-	-	TRBV10-3	TRBJ1-2	15	CAISSRGARVYGYTF	TGTGCCATCAGTTCGCGGGGGGCGCGTGTCTATGGCTACACCTTC
-	-	TRBV28	TRBJ1-5	15	CASSLIQGGNQPQHF	TGTGCCAGCAGTTTGATACAGGGTGGCAATCAGCCCCAGCATTTT
once	-	TRBV28	TRBJ2-3	16	CASSFGSVTGVDTQYF	TGTGCCAGCAGTTTCGGTTCGGTGACGGGTGTGGATACGCAGTATTTT
-	-	TRBV19	TRBJ1-2	15	CASSITPPGVYGYTF	TGTGCCAGTAGTATCACACCCCCTGGGGTCTATGGCTACACCTTC
-	TRBD2	TRBV28	TRBJ2-1	15	CASSTGTSDLWEQFF	TGTGCCAGCAGTACCGGGACTAGCGACCTTTGGGAGCAGTTCTTC
once	TRBD2	TRBV6-5	TRBJ2-7	15	CASSFSGRANDEQYF	TGTGCCAGCAGTTTTAGCGGGAGGGCGAACGACGAGCAGTACTTC
-	-	TRBV28	TRBJ2-1	17	CASSLSGPAPPYNEQFF	TGTGCCAGCAGCCTCTCGGGCCCAGCCCCCCCCTACAATGAGCAGTTCTTC
-	TRBD1	TRBV11-1	TRBJ2-7	16	CASSLAGTGALYEQYF	TGTGCCAGCAGCTTGGCCGGGACAGGGGCGCTTTACGAGCAGTACTTC
-	-	TRBV28	TRBJ2-5	15	CASSRGTSEAGTQYF	TGTGCCAGCAGTAGAGGGACCAGTGAGGCTGGGACCCAGTACTTC
-	-	TRBV29-1	TRBJ2-7	13	CSVGNRGGNEQYF	TGCAGCGTTGGGAACCGGGGTGGGAACGAGCAGTACTTC
-	-	TRBV6-1	TRBJ2-7	12	CASSDRTMEQYF	TGTGCCAGCAGTGACCGGACGATGGAGCAGTACTTC
-	TRBD2	TRBV5-1	TRBJ2-5	17	CASSLGSGRAVGETQYF	TGCGCCAGCAGCTTGGGGAGCGGGAGGGCCGTAGGCGAGACCCAGTACTTC
-	TRBD1	TRBV4-2	TRBJ1-2	14	CASSQGQGAIGYTF	TGTGCCAGCAGCCAAGGACAGGGGGCAATTGGCTACACCTTC
-	-	TRBV30	TRBJ1-6	10	CAWPTAPLHF	TGTGCCTGGCCAACAGCACCCCTCCACTTT
-	-	TRBV28	TRBJ1-2	12	CASSSGGYGYTF	TGTGCCAGCAGTTCCGGGGGTTATGGCTACACCTTC
-	-	TRBV19	TRBJ1-3	14	CASSPHRSGNTIYF	TGTGCCAGTAGTCCGCACCGCTCTGGAAACACCATATATTTT
-	TRBD2	TRBV4-3	TRBJ2-1	17	CASSQEASGSFSDEQFF	TGCGCCAGCAGCCAAGAGGCTAGCGGGAGTTTTAGCGATGAGCAGTTCTTC
-	-	TRBV18	TRBJ1-3	14	CASSPPVTGNTIYF	TGTGCCAGCTCACCACCGGTAACTGGAAACACCATATATTTT
few	-	TRBV30	TRBJ1-1	13	CAWSAPPNTEAFF	TGTGCCTGGAGTGCTCCGCCGAACACTGAAGCTTTCTTT
-	-	TRBV10-3	TRBJ1-2	13	CAISGDSNYGYTF	TGTGCCATCAGTGGAGACAGTAACTATGGCTACACCTTC
-	-	TRBV4-1	TRBJ2-7	16	CASSQTAGVRSYEQYF	TGCGCCAGCAGCCAAACAGCAGGGGTAAGATCCTACGAGCAGTACTTC
-	-	TRBV7-9	TRBJ2-6	15	CASSLSTSGANVLTF	TGTGCCAGCAGCCTCTCTACCTCTGGGGCCAACGTCCTGACTTTC
-	-	TRBV5-6	TRBJ2-1	14	CASTPGTKRNEQFF	TGTGCCAGCACCCCTGGGACAAAGCGGAATGAGCAGTTCTTC
-	TRBD1	TRBV2	TRBJ1-2	15	CASRDRGARNYGYTF	TGTGCCAGCAGGGACAGGGGTGCGCGCAACTATGGCTACACCTTC
-	-	TRBV30	TRBJ1-2	14	CAWNQQLANYGYTF	TGTGCCTGGAACCAACAGCTAGCTAACTATGGCTACACCTTC
-	-	TRBV25-1	TRBJ1-4	13	CASSDRDGEKLFF	TGTGCCAGCAGTGACAGGGATGGAGAAAAACTGTTTTTT
once	TRBD1	TRBV7-3	TRBJ1-5	13	CASSLGTEQPQHF	TGTGCCAGCAGCTTAGGGACAGAGCAGCCCCAGCATTTT
-	TRBD1	TRBV9	TRBJ2-1	16	CASSSLPRQGHNEQFF	TGTGCCAGCAGCTCGCTCCCCAGACAGGGACACAATGAGCAGTTCTTC
-	-	TRBV29-1	TRBJ2-5	13	CSVGARYQETQYF	TGCAGCGTTGGAGCCAGGTACCAAGAGACCCAGTACTTC
-	-	TRBV28	TRBJ2-7	14	CASSLQGFSYEQYF	TGTGCCAGCAGTCTCCAGGGATTCTCCTACGAGCAGTACTTC
-	TRBD2	TRBV9	TRBJ2-1	13	CASSSGTNNEQFF	TGTGCCAGCTCCAGCGGGACCAACAATGAGCAGTTCTTC
-	-	TRBV9	TRBJ2-1	16	CASSDWGESSYNEQFF	TGTGCCAGCAGCGACTGGGGGGAGAGCTCCTACAATGAGCAGTTCTTC
-	-	TRBV10-1	TRBJ1-5	15	CASRPGLQFNQPQHF	TGCGCCAGCAGACCCGGTTTACAGTTCAATCAGCCCCAGCATTTT
-	TRBD2	TRBV18	TRBJ2-3	17	CASSPPKPSGGGDTQYF	TGTGCCAGCTCACCCCCCAAACCTAGCGGGGGTGGTGATACGCAGTATTTT
-	TRBD2	TRBV7-3	TRBJ2-3	16	CASSPLAGGGTDTQYF	TGTGCCAGCAGTCCGTTAGCGGGAGGGGGGACAGATACGCAGTATTTT
-	-	TRBV9	TRBJ2-3	16	CASSALNPGTGDTQYF	TGTGCCAGCAGTGCTTTAAACCCGGGGACGGGAGATACGCAGTATTTT
once	-	TRBV18	TRBJ1-5	13	CASSPKIDQPQHF	TGTGCCAGCTCACCAAAGATCGATCAGCCCCAGCATTTT
-	-	TRBV30	TRBJ2-1	14	CAWSELAAYNEQFF	TGTGCCTGGAGTGAACTAGCCGCCTACAATGAGCAGTTCTTC
-	-	TRBV30	TRBJ1-2	12	CAWSAGRYGYTF	TGTGCCTGGAGTGCCGGGAGGTATGGCTACACCTTC
-	-	TRBV20-1	TRBJ2-1	11	CSAPNWDEQFF	TGCAGTGCCCCCAACTGGGATGAGCAGTTCTTC